This TCR beta chain was recovered during a study of cytomegalovirus exposure and HLA in healthy donors. PCR amplification relied on 60 Vbeta primers (plus 13 Jbeta primers). Measured with immunoSEQ multiplex PCR; TCRdb has only the in-frame clones, and not every one. The data contain about 160,000 clones, roughly nine tenths of them singletons. Trimming took 8 bases from V and 0 from J, leaving 15 bases between them. The germline CDR1 and CDR2 sequences are SGDLS and YYNGEE. The CDR3 length is 15 residues. Sequencing used PBMCs. The rearrangement uses TRBV9 and TRBJ1-5, with TRBD1 as a possible D gene (5 bases). This receptor was taken from a woman in her twenties or thirties in good health and CMV-seronegative. CDR3 sequence: CARGRGFYSNQPQHF. In nucleotides, the CDR3 is TGTGCCAGGGGGAGGGGCTTTTATAGCAATCAGCCCCAGCATTTT.